This T cell receptor (beta chain) was obtained from a study of T cell changes during pregnancy in multiple sclerosis. Clones were read by immunoSEQ multiplex PCR, and TCRdb kept only the in-frame ones, dropping some. Of around 83,000 clones in the sample, 75% to 95% were seen once. Trimming removed 4 bases at V and 4 bases at J, with 26 bases between. CDR1 is SGHVS and CDR2 is FQNEAQ in the germline V gene. The CDR3 length is 18 residues. The receptor's source is a female donor with multiple sclerosis, enrolled in a pregnancy study. The chain carries TRBV7-8 and TRBJ2-7; D may be TRBD1 (6 bases). The material was CD4+ T cells from peripheral blood mononuclear cells, obtained in the second trimester of pregnancy. CDR3 in amino acids: CASSSLTLATGFRYEQYF. For the CDR3, the DNA is TGTGCCAGCAGCTCCTTAACTTTGGCGACAGGTTTCAGGTACGAGCAGTACTTC.